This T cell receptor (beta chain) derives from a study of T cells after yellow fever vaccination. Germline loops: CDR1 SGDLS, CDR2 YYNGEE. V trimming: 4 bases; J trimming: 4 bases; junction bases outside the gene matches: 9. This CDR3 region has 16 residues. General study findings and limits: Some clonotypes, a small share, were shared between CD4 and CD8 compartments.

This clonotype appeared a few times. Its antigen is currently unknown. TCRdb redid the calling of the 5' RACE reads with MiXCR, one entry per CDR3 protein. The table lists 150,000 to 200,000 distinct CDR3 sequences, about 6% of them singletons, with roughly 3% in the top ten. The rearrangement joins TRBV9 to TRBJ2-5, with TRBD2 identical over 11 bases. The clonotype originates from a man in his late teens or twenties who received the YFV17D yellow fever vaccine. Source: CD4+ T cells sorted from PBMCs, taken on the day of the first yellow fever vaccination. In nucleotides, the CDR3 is TGTGCCAGCAGCCCCGGTAGCGGGGGGGCAGGAGAGACCCAGTACTTC. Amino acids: CASSPGSGGAGETQYF.